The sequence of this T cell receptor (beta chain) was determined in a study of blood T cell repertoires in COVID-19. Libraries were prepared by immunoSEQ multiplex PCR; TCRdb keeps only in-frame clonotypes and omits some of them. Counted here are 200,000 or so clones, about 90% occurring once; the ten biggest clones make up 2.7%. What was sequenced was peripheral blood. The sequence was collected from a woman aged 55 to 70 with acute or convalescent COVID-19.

CDR3 amino acids: CASSRPRDNLRNEQFF. The CDR3 bases are TGTGCCAGTAGTAGGCCCCGGGACAACCTTCGGAATGAGCAGTTCTTC. The chain combines TRBV19 with TRBJ2-1, with TRBD1 as a possible D gene (6 bases). The CDR3 loop spans 16 amino acids. The V end was cut by 4 bases, the J end by 7 bases, with 20 bases between. Germline V gene lookup returns CDR1 LNHDA and CDR2 SQIVND (reference sequence). Full variable domain (outside the CDR3, taken from reference TRBV19 and TRBJ2-1): DGGITQSPKYLFRKEGQNVTLSCEQNLNHDAMYWYRQDPGQGLRLIYYSQIVNDFQKGDIAEGYSVSREKKESFPLTVTSAQKNPTAFYLCASSRPRDNLRNEQFFGPGTRLTVL.